The present T cell receptor (beta chain) was sequenced within a study of CD8 T cells in ankylosing spondylitis. V shed 2 bases and J 2 bases; nucleotides not matched to a gene: 10. This CDR3 is 17 amino acids long. Per the germline V gene, CDR1 is SGDLS and CDR2 is YYNGEE. TCRdb redid the calling of the 5' RACE reads with MiXCR, one entry per CDR3 protein. The profile covers about 340,000 distinct CDR3 sequences, with roughly 15% appearing a single time and 1.1% taken by the ten largest. The TCR sequence derives from a male donor with ankylosing spondylitis or in good health (not recorded which). The V and J genes are TRBV9 and TRBJ2-7; 10 positions match TRBD1. The sample consisted of blood, either unsorted or a sorted T cell fraction (not recorded which). CDR3 sequence: CASSVTLGGQGTYEQYF. CDR3 nucleotide sequence: TGTGCCAGCAGCGTCACCCTTGGGGGACAGGGGACCTACGAGCAGTACTTC. The full variable domain, with the rest looked up from reference TRBV9 and TRBJ2-7, is DSGVTQTPKHLITATGQRVTLRCSPRSGDLSVYWYQQSLDQGLQFLIQYYNGEERAKGNILERFSAQQFPDLHSELNLSSLELGDSALYFCASSVTLGGQGTYEQYFGPGTRLTVT.